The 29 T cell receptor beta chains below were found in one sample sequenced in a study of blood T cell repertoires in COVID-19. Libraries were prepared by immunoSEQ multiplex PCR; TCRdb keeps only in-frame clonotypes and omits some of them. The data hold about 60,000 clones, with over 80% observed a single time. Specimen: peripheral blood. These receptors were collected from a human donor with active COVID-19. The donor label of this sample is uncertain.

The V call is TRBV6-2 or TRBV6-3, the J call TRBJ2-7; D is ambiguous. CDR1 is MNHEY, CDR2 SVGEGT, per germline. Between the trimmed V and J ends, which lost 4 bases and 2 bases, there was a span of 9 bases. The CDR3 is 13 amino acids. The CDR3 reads CASSLVQTYEQYF. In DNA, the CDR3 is TGTGCCAGCAGTTTGGTACAGACCTACGAGCAGTACTTC.

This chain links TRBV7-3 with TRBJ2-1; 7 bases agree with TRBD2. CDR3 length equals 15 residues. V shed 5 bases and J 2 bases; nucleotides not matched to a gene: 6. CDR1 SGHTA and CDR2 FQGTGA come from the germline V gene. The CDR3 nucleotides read TGTGCCAGCAGCCTCAGCGGGAACCCCTACAATGAGCAGTTCTTC. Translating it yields CASSLSGNPYNEQFF. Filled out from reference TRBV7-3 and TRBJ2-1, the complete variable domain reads GAGVSQTPSNKVTEKGKYVELRCDPISGHTALYWYRQSLGQGPEFLIYFQGTGAADDSGLPNDRFFAVRPEGSVSTLKIQRTERGDSAVYLCASSLSGNPYNEQFFGPGTRLTVL.

The CDR3 loop reads CASSLAGLDYEQYF. The DNA of the CDR3 is TGTGCCAGCAGCTTAGCGGGACTAGACTACGAGCAGTACTTC. The chain recombines TRBV7-8 with TRBJ2-7, with 8 bases lining up with TRBD2. Germline-derived CDR1 and CDR2 are SGHVS and FQNEAQ. Germline trimming cut 0 bases from V and 3 bases from J; bases unmatched to any gene: 1. The CDR3 runs to 14 residues.

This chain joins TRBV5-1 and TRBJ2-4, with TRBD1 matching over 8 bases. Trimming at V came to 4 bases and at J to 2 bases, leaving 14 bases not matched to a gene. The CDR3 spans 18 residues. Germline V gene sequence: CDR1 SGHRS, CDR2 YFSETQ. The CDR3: CASSIRVLGQATKNIQYF. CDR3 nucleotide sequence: TGCGCCAGCAGCATACGAGTCCTGGGACAGGCAACCAAAAACATTCAGTACTTC.

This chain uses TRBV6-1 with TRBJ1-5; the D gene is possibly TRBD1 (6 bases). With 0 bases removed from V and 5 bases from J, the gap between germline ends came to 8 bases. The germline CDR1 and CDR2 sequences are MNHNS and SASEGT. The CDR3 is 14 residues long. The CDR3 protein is CASSEAGADQPQHF. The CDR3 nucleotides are TGTGCCAGCAGTGAAGCGGGGGCAGATCAGCCCCAGCATTTT.

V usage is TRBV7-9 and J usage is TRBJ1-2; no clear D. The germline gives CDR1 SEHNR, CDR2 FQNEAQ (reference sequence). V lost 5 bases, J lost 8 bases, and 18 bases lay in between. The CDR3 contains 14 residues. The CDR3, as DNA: TGTGCCAGCAGCCCTTTGGGGTGGCCGGGAGGCTACACCTTC. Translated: CASSPLGWPGGYTF.

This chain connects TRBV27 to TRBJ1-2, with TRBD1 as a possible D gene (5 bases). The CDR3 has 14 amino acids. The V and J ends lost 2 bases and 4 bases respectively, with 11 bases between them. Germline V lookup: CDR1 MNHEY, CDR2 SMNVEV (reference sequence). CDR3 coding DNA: TGTGCCAGCAGTTTAGGCGGGACTCTCTATGGCTACACCTTC. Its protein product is CASSLGGTLYGYTF.

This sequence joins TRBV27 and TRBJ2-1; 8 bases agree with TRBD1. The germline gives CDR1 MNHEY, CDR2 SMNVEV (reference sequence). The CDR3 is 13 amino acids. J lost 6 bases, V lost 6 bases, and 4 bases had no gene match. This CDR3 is CASRNRGINEQFF. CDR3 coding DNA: TGTGCCAGCAGGAACAGGGGGATCAATGAGCAGTTCTTC.

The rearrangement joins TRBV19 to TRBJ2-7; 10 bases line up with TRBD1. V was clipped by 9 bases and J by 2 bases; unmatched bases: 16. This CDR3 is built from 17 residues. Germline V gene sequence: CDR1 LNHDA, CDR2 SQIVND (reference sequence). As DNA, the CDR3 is TGTGCCAGAAAAGCGAGGGGACAGGGGATCAGAACCTACGAGCAGTACTTC. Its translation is CARKARGQGIRTYEQYF.

For the CDR3, the DNA is TGTGCCAGCAGCTTAACTAGGAGTGGCGAGACCCAGTACTTC. Amino acid sequence: CASSLTRSGETQYF. The V and J genes are TRBV2 and TRBJ2-5, with D maybe TRBD2 (5 bases). The germline V gene encodes CDR1 SNHLY and CDR2 FYNNEI. V gave up 6 bases and J gave up 5 bases, with 16 bases separating them. The CDR3 extends over 14 amino acids.

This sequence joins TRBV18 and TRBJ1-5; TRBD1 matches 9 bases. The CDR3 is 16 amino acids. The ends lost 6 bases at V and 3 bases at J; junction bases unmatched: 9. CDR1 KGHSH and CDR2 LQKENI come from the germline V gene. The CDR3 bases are TGTGCCAGCTCTGGCGGGACAGGGATTATCAATCAGCCCCAGCATTTT. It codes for CASSGGTGIINQPQHF.

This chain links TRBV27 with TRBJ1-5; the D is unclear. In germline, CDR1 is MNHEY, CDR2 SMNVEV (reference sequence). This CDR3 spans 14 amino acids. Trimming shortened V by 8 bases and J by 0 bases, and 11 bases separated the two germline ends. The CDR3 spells CASAEDYSNQPQHF. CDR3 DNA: TGTGCCAGCGCGGAGGATTATAGCAATCAGCCCCAGCATTTT.

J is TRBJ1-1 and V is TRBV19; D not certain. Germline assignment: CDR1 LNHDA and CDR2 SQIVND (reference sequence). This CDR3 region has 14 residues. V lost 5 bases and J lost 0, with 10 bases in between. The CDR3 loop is CASSSAGMNTEAFF. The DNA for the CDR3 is TGTGCCAGTAGTTCTGCGGGCATGAACACTGAAGCTTTCTTT.

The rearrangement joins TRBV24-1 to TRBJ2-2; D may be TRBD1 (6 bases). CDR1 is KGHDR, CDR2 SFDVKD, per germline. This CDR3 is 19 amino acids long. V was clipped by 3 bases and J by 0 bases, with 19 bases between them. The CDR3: CATSDPPYRADSNTGELFF. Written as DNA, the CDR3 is TGTGCCACCAGTGATCCCCCTTACAGGGCCGATTCGAACACCGGGGAGCTGTTTTTT.

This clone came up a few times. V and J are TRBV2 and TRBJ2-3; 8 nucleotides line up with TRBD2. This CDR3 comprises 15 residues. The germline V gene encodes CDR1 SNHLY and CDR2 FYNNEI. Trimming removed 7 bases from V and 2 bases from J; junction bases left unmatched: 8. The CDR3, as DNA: TGTGCCAGCACGGGGGGGAGGGGAACCACAGATACGCAGTATTTT. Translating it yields CASTGGRGTTDTQYF.

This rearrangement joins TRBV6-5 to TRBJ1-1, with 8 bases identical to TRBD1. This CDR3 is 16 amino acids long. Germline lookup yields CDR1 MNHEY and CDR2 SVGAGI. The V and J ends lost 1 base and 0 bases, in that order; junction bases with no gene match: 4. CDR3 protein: CASSYLTGGMNTEAFF. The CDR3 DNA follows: TGTGCCAGCAGTTACTTAACAGGGGGGATGAACACTGAAGCTTTCTTT.

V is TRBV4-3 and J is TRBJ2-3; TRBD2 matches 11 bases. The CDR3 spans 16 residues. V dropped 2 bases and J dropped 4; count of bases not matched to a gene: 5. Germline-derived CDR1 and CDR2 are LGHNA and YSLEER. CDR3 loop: CASSQRSGGASDTQYF. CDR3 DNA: TGCGCCAGCAGCCAACGTAGCGGGGGGGCATCAGATACGCAGTATTTT.

The CDR3, as DNA: TGTGCCAGCAGCGTAGCAACTAACACCGGGGAGCTGTTTTTT. It is translated as CASSVATNTGELFF. The chain links TRBV9 to TRBJ2-2; D is unresolved. Germline values: CDR1 SGDLS, CDR2 YYNGEE. The CDR3 runs 14 residues. V lost 0 bases to trimming and J lost 2 bases, with 5 bases between them.

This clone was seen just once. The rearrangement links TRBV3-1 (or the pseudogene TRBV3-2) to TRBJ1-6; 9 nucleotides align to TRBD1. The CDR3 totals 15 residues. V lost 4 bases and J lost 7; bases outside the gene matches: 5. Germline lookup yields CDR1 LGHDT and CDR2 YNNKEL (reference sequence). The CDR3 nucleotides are TGTGCCAGCAGCCCTCGGACAGGGGCGAATTCACCCCTCCACTTT. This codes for CASSPRTGANSPLHF.

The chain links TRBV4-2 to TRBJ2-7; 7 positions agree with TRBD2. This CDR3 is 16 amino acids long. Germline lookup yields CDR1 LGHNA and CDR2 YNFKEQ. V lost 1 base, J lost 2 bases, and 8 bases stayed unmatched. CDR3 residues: CASSQGVLAGAYEQYF. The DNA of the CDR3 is TGTGCCAGCAGCCAAGGCGTACTGGCGGGGGCCTACGAGCAGTACTTC.

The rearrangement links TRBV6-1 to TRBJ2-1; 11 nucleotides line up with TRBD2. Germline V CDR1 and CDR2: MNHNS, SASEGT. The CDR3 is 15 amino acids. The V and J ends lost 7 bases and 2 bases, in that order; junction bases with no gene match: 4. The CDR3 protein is CASKGTSGPYNEQFF. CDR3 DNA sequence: TGTGCCAGCAAAGGGACTAGCGGTCCCTACAATGAGCAGTTCTTC.

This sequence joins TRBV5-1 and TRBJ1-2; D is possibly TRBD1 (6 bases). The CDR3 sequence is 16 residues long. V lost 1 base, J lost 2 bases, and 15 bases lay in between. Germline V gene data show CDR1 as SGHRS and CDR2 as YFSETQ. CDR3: CASSLTPHDRNYGYTF. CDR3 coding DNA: TGCGCCAGCAGCTTGACCCCCCACGACAGGAACTATGGCTACACCTTC.

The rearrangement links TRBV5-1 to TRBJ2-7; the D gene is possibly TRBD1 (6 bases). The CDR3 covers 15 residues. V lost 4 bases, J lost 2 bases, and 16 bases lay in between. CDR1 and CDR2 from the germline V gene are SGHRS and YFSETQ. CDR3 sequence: CASSVQGNVAYEQYF. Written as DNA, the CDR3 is TGCGCCAGCAGCGTTCAGGGGAATGTGGCCTACGAGCAGTACTTC.

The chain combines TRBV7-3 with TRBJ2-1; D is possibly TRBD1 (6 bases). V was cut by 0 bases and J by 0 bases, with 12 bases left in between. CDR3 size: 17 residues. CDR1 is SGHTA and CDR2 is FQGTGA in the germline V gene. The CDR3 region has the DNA TGTGCCAGCAGCTTAACGAACAGGGCTACCTCCTACAATGAGCAGTTCTTC. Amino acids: CASSLTNRATSYNEQFF.

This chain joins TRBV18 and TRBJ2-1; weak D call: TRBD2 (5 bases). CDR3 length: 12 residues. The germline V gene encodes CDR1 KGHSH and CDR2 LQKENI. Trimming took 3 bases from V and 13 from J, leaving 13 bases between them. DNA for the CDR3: TGTGCCAGCTCACCCGATACCGGACTCCAGTTCTTC. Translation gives CASSPDTGLQFF.

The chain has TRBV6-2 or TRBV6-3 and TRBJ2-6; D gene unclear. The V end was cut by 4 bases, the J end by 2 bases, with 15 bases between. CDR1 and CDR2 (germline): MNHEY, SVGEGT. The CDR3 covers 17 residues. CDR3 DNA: TGTGCCAGCAGTTGGTTATCTTTCGAGGCTGGGGCCAACGTCCTGACTTTC. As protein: CASSWLSFEAGANVLTF.

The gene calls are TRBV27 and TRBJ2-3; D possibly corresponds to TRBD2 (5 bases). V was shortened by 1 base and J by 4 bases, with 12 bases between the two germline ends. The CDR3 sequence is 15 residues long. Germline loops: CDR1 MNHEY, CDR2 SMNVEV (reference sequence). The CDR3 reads CASSLYGIYADTQYF. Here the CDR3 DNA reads TGTGCCAGCAGTTTATACGGGATCTACGCAGATACGCAGTATTTT.

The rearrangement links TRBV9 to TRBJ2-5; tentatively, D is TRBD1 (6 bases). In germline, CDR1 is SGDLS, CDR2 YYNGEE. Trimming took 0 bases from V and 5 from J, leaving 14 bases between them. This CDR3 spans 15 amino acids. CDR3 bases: TGTGCCAGCAGCGTAGGTCAGGGGCGCGGGGAGACCCAGTACTTC. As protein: CASSVGQGRGETQYF.

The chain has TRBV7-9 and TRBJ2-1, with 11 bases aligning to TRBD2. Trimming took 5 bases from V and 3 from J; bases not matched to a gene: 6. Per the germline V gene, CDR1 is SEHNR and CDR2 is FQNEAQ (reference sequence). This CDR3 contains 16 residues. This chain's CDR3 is CASSPSSGRYYNEQFF. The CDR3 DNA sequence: TGTGCCAGCAGCCCATCTAGCGGGAGGTACTACAATGAGCAGTTCTTC. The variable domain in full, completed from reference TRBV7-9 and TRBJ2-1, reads DTGVSQNPRHKITKRGQNVTFRCDPISEHNRLYWYRQTLGQGPEFLTYFQNEAQLEKSRLLSDRFSAERPKGSFSTLEIQRTEQGDSAMYLCASSPSSGRYYNEQFFGPGTRLTVL.